This T cell receptor (beta chain) comes out of a study of shared clonotypes between healthy human individuals. Study as a whole: Each donor's CD8 memory used one plate, CD8 naive two, each CD4 subset three.

As for this clone: Its antigen is as yet unknown.

The CDR3 has 13 residues. Trimming cost V 6 bases and J 5 bases, with 8 bases left between them. Germline assignment: CDR1 MNHEY and CDR2 SMNVEV (reference sequence). Whole-study results and caveats: Sequencing depth was expected to influence donor clonotype sharing. Memory subsets generally showed smaller estimated richness than naive subsets did.

Generated by immunoSEQ multiplex PCR, the TCRdb table keeps only in-frame clones and is missing some. The profile covers about 1 million clones, with around 76% appearing a single time and roughly 1.4% taken by the ten largest. This sequence originates from a man between 18 and 29 years old in good health. The J gene is TRBJ1-6, the V gene TRBV27; no clear D gene. Specimen: memory CD4+ T cells sorted from blood. Subset here: CD45RA-negative fraction. The CDR3 DNA sequence: TGTGCCAGCAGGCTGAGGGATAATTCACCCCTCCACTTT. The encoded protein is CASRLRDNSPLHF.